One and the same sample provided the 30 T cell receptor beta chains below, sequenced in a study of OX40 agonist ivuxolimab in advanced cancers. Sequencing used immunoSEQ multiplex PCR; TCRdb keeps in-frame clones, though not all of them. The table includes 65,000 or so clones, roughly 80% detected once. Source: CD4+ or CD8+ T cells sorted from blood, taken in a trial of the OX40 agonist ivuxolimab. These receptors were collected from an adult with an advanced solid tumor such as melanoma, head and neck, liver or kidney cancer.

The chain carries TRBV19 and TRBJ1-3; D is possibly TRBD1 (5 bases). The germline V gene encodes CDR1 LNHDA and CDR2 SQIVND (reference sequence). The CDR3 contains 15 residues. V was trimmed by 2 bases and J by 3 bases, leaving 11 bases between them. In DNA, the CDR3 is TGTGCCAGTAGTATAACCGGGACCCTTGGAAACACCATATATTTT. This gives the protein CASSITGTLGNTIYF.

The chain combines TRBV9 with TRBJ1-3, with D hard to call. This CDR3 spans 16 amino acids. V shed 0 bases and J shed 0 bases, with 10 bases lying between them. Germline loops: CDR1 SGDLS, CDR2 YYNGEE. The CDR3 bases are TGTGCCAGCAGCGTAGACCCGGGGTCCTCTGGAAACACCATATATTTT. This translates into CASSVDPGSSGNTIYF.

This clone was seen more than once but under ten times. V is TRBV18 and J is TRBJ1-4; TRBD1 is a possible D gene (5 bases). V was trimmed by 1 base and J by 8 bases, leaving 5 bases between them. Germline V gives CDR1 KGHSH, CDR2 LQKENI. The CDR3 is made up of 12 amino acids. CDR3 in DNA: TGTGCCAGCTCACCACAGGGGGAAAAACTGTTTTTT. This translates into CASSPQGEKLFF.

The chain couples TRBV6-1 to TRBJ2-7; 7 nucleotides align to TRBD1. The V segment lost 8 bases and the J segment 2 bases; nucleotides outside the gene matches: 6. This CDR3 contains 13 residues. The germline V gene encodes CDR1 MNHNS and CDR2 SASEGT. The CDR3 reads CASRTGTTYEQYF. DNA of the CDR3: TGTGCCAGCCGGACAGGAACTACCTACGAGCAGTACTTC.

A single count supports this clone. The J gene is TRBJ1-4, the V gene TRBV7-6, with TRBD1 matching 7 bases. Germline V gives CDR1 SGHVS, CDR2 FNYEAQ. The CDR3 extends over 18 amino acids. The V and J ends lost 3 bases and 0 bases, in that order; junction bases with no gene match: 10. The CDR3 bases are TGTGCCAGCAGCTTGCAAGGCAGGGGGGATGCAACTAATGAAAAACTGTTTTTT. Encoded protein: CASSLQGRGDATNEKLFF. Complete variable domain (other parts from reference TRBV7-6 and TRBJ1-4): GAGVSQSPRYKVTKRGQDVALRCDPISGHVSLYWYRQALGQGPEFLTYFNYEAQQDKSGLPNDRFSAERPEGSISTLTIQRTEQRDSAMYRCASSLQGRGDATNEKLFFGSGTQLSVL.

The chain employs TRBV4-2 and TRBJ1-6; D may be TRBD1 (5 bases). The V end was cut by 2 bases, the J end by 3 bases, with 17 bases between. The CDR3 consists of 18 residues. Per germline, CDR1 LGHNA and CDR2 YNFKEQ. The CDR3 is CASSQTTQGRNYNSPLHF. The DNA for the CDR3 is TGTGCCAGCAGCCAAACCACCCAGGGACGTAACTATAATTCACCCCTCCACTTT.

Here the CDR3 DNA reads TGCGCCAGCAGCCAAGGGGTGGAGGGGGAGCAGTACTTC. Protein product: CASSQGVEGEQYF. The J gene is TRBJ2-7, the V gene TRBV4-1, with D maybe TRBD2 (6 bases). V was clipped by 1 base and J by 7 bases, with 11 bases between them. The CDR3 is made up of 13 amino acids. CDR1 and CDR2 (germline): MGHRA, YSYEKL.

This clone is labeled medium-sized. V gene TRBV2 combines with J gene TRBJ1-3; D is ambiguous. This CDR3 comprises 14 residues. V was trimmed by 3 bases and J by 0 bases, leaving 6 bases between them. The germline CDR1 and CDR2 sequences are SNHLY and FYNNEI. CDR3 residues: CASSDEYSGNTIYF. CDR3 DNA sequence: TGTGCCAGCAGTGATGAGTACTCTGGAAACACCATATATTTT.

This clone was detected once. The chain couples TRBV12-2 to TRBJ2-1. TRBV12-2 is flagged as a pseudogene. This CDR3 is 16 amino acids long. CDR3 loop: CASRAKDNRDRNEQFF. CDR3 nucleotides: TGTGCAAGTCGCGCAAAAGACAACCGGGACCGCAATGAGCAGTTCTTC.

The chain recombines TRBV12-5 with TRBJ1-1; 9 bases are shared with TRBD1. V shed 4 bases, J shed 0 bases, and the junction held 6 bases outside the gene matches. The CDR3 covers 16 residues. Per germline, CDR1 LGHNT and CDR2 FRNRAP. The DNA of the CDR3 is TGTGCTAGTGGTTCGGGGACAGGGTTAATGAACACTGAAGCTTTCTTT. Protein: CASGSGTGLMNTEAFF.

This chain uses TRBV6-4 with TRBJ1-4; a possible D gene is TRBD1 (6 bases). The germline V gene encodes CDR1 MRHNA and CDR2 SNTAGT. Trimming shortened V by 6 bases and J by 0 bases, and 11 bases separated the two germline ends. CDR3 length: 15 amino acids. The CDR3 DNA follows: TGTGCCAGCAGCCACACAGGGACAACTAATGAAAAACTGTTTTTT. This codes for CASSHTGTTNEKLFF.

This chain connects TRBV29-1 to TRBJ2-1, with D tentatively TRBD1 (6 bases). The CDR3 is made up of 14 amino acids. V lost 7 bases and J 7 bases, leaving 20 bases between the germline ends. Looked up from germline, CDR1 is SQVTM and CDR2 is ANQGSEA. CDR3 loop: CSAHGPAQGNEQFF. In DNA, the CDR3 is TGCAGCGCTCACGGACCCGCCCAGGGGAATGAGCAGTTCTTC.

This clone has only a few counts. The chain carries TRBV4-1 and TRBJ1-2; D gene ambiguous. Germline V gene data show CDR1 as MGHRA and CDR2 as YSYEKL. The CDR3 has 12 amino acids. V dropped 1 base and J dropped 7 bases, with 7 bases sitting between them. This CDR3 reads CASSQASVGYTF. The CDR3 DNA follows: TGCGCCAGCAGCCAAGCCTCAGTTGGCTACACCTTC.

This rearrangement joins TRBV5-1 to TRBJ2-5; D perhaps matches TRBD1 (5 bases). V was clipped by 0 bases and J by 1 base, with 13 bases between them. The CDR3 has 16 amino acids. CDR1 is SGHRS, CDR2 YFSETQ, per germline. CDR3 nucleotides: TGCGCCAGCAGCTTGGGTGGTTTAGGGGTCCAAGAGACCCAGTACTTC. It encodes CASSLGGLGVQETQYF. The whole variable domain, filled in from reference TRBV5-1 and TRBJ2-5, reads KAGVTQTPRYLIKTRGQQVTLSCSPISGHRSVSWYQQTPGQGLQFLFEYFSETQRNKGNFPGRFSGRQFSNSRSEMNVSTLELGDSALYLCASSLGGLGVQETQYFGPGTRLLVL.

The V call is TRBV7-9, the J call TRBJ2-7; no clear D gene. Trimming left V 1 base short and J 0 bases short, with 13 bases between. Per germline, CDR1 SEHNR and CDR2 FQNEAQ (reference sequence). This CDR3 is 16 amino acids long. CDR3 in amino acids: CASSLDPGLISYEQYF. The CDR3 DNA reads TGTGCCAGCAGCTTAGATCCAGGCCTGATCTCCTACGAGCAGTACTTC.

In its sample, this clone was seen a few times. The rearrangement uses TRBV4-1 and TRBJ2-5; D may be TRBD1 (6 bases). The ends were cut back, 6 bases at V and 7 bases at J, with 21 bases in the middle. Germline V lookup: CDR1 MGHRA, CDR2 YSYEKL. This CDR3 is built from 15 residues. The CDR3 sequence: CASRELFRDNGTQYF. The CDR3 DNA follows: TGCGCCAGCAGAGAATTATTCCGGGACAACGGGACCCAGTACTTC.

The rearrangement links TRBV5-4 to TRBJ2-5, with 8 bases lining up with TRBD1. The assigned J gene may be wrong: the sequence end matches TRBJ2-7 better. In germline, CDR1 is SGHNT, CDR2 YYREEE (reference sequence). The CDR3 spans 14 residues. In DNA form, the CDR3 reads TGTGCCAGCAGCCTGCAGGGGGCATCCTACGAGCAGTACTTC. Its translation: CASSLQGASYEQYF.

Only a few counts were recorded for this clone. The chain joins TRBV4-2 to TRBJ1-5; no definite D call. The CDR3 has 14 residues. CDR1 and CDR2 from the germline V gene are LGHNA and YNFKEQ. Trimming took 0 bases from V and 7 from J, leaving 10 bases between them. In nucleotides, the CDR3 is TGTGCCAGCAGCCAAGAGGTCCGAGGACAGCCCCAGCATTTT. It codes for CASSQEVRGQPQHF.

The V gene is TRBV5-5, the J gene TRBJ2-7, with D unclear. Trimming removed 4 bases at V and 1 base at J, with 12 bases between. The CDR3 contains 14 residues. Germline loops: CDR1 SGHKS, CDR2 YYEKEE (reference sequence). The CDR3 region is CASSPRSGSYEQYF. CDR3 bases: TGTGCCAGCAGCCCCCGCAGTGGGTCCTACGAGCAGTACTTC.

This clone was counted ten times or more. The chain is built from TRBV2 and TRBJ2-7; D gene unclear. The CDR3 length is 14 residues. Trimming pared 6 bases from V and 3 bases from J, leaving 15 bases between. Germline lookup yields CDR1 SNHLY and CDR2 FYNNEI. This CDR3 reads CASSAGSLIYEQYF. DNA of the CDR3: TGTGCCAGCAGCGCTGGGTCGTTAATCTACGAGCAGTACTTC.

CDR3 loop: CASSRGRGGYTF. The CDR3 bases are TGTGCCAGCAGCCGCGGTCGCGGGGGCTACACCTTC. The chain combines TRBV11-3 with TRBJ1-2; unclear D gene. V gave up 5 bases and J gave up 8 bases, with 12 bases separating them. Per germline, CDR1 SGHNT and CDR2 YENEEA. The CDR3 length is 12 residues.

V gene TRBV30 combines with J gene TRBJ1-1; D is uncertain. V lost 0 bases and J lost 3, with 14 bases in between. The germline V gene has CDR1 GTSNPN and CDR2 SVGIG (reference sequence). This CDR3 has 15 amino acids. Here the CDR3 DNA reads TGTGCCTGGAGTGTACTAGATCTAAGGGACACTGAAGCTTTCTTT. Translating it yields CAWSVLDLRDTEAFF.

This clone came up many times. The CDR3 protein is CASSAGAVNEKLFF. The CDR3 DNA is TGTGCCAGCAGTGCCGGGGCAGTTAATGAAAAACTGTTTTTT. The chain employs TRBV2 and TRBJ1-4; tentative D call: TRBD1 (5 bases). In germline, CDR1 is SNHLY, CDR2 FYNNEI. Trimming shortened V by 4 bases and J by 4 bases, and 10 bases separated the two germline ends. This CDR3 contains 14 residues.

There are a few counts of this clone. V is TRBV7-2 and J is TRBJ2-1; no reliable D call. The CDR3 is made up of 13 amino acids. Trimming stripped 2 bases from V and 6 bases from J, with 8 bases between. Germline V gene sequence: CDR1 SGHTA, CDR2 FQGNSA. Written as DNA, the CDR3 is TGTGCCAGCAGCTTATCTCCAAGCAATGAGCAGTTCTTC. This translates into CASSLSPSNEQFF. Full variable domain (rest looked up from reference TRBV7-2 and TRBJ2-1): GAGVSQSPSNKVTEKGKDVELRCDPISGHTALYWYRQSLGQGLEFLIYFQGNSAPDKSGLPSDRFSAERTGGSVSTLTIQRTQQEDSAVYLCASSLSPSNEQFFGPGTRLTVL.

The rearrangement joins TRBV5-1 to TRBJ2-2; D gene ambiguous. There are 14 residues in the CDR3. Germline loops: CDR1 SGHRS, CDR2 YFSETQ. V dropped 0 bases and J dropped 8 bases, with 11 bases sitting between them. The CDR3 protein is CASSLGGLSGELFF. CDR3 nucleotide sequence: TGCGCCAGCAGCTTGGGAGGTCTTAGTGGGGAGCTGTTTTTT.

CDR3 loop: CASSVASGGNTEAFF. CDR3 DNA: TGTGCCAGCAGCGTAGCTAGTGGGGGGAACACTGAAGCTTTCTTT. This sequence joins TRBV9 and TRBJ1-1; TRBD1 might be the D (5 bases). This CDR3 spans 15 amino acids. Trimming removed 0 bases at V and 1 base at J, with 10 bases between. CDR1 is SGDLS, CDR2 YYNGEE, per germline. Full variable domain (outside the CDR3, taken from reference TRBV9 and TRBJ1-1): DSGVTQTPKHLITATGQRVTLRCSPRSGDLSVYWYQQSLDQGLQFLIQYYNGEERAKGNILERFSAQQFPDLHSELNLSSLELGDSALYFCASSVASGGNTEAFFGQGTRLTVV.

V usage is TRBV7-8 and J usage is TRBJ2-5; D is undetermined. V was shortened by 4 bases and J by 7 bases, with 22 bases between the two germline ends. The length of the CDR3 is 16 residues. The V gene's germline CDR1 is SGHVS and CDR2 FQNEAQ. The CDR3 here is CASSSNRVNPLWTQYF. The CDR3 DNA is TGTGCCAGCAGCTCAAACCGGGTGAACCCACTTTGGACCCAGTACTTC.

V usage is TRBV27 and J usage is TRBJ2-1, with a tentative D call TRBD1 (7 bases). The CDR3 spans 14 residues. V was trimmed by 6 bases and J by 9 bases, leaving 18 bases between them. Germline-derived CDR1 and CDR2 are MNHEY and SMNVEV (reference sequence). The CDR3 coding sequence is TGTGCCAGCAGCAAAGGGGGCAGGAGGGGTGAGCAGTTCTTC. This encodes CASSKGGRRGEQFF.

This rearrangement joins TRBV19 to TRBJ2-2; perhaps TRBD1 as D (5 bases). This CDR3 comprises 14 residues. Deletions cut 3 bases from V and 7 bases from J, with 12 bases between. Germline CDR1 and CDR2: LNHDA and SQIVND (reference sequence). In DNA form, the CDR3 reads TGTGCCAGTAGTATTCGACAGAGCTACGGGGAGCTGTTTTTT. This sequence encodes CASSIRQSYGELFF.

Notes on this clone: Other DNA variants within this sample encode the same CDR3. This rearrangement joins TRBV6-4 to TRBJ2-2; D uncertain. Germline CDR1 MRHNA, CDR2 SNTAGT. The length of the CDR3 is 13 residues. The V and J ends lost 0 bases and 3 bases respectively, with 2 bases between them. The CDR3 sequence is CASSDSDTGELFF. CDR3 bases: TGTGCCAGCAGTGACTCTGACACCGGGGAGCTGTTTTTT.